The 2 T cell receptor beta chains presented below share a single source sample, sequenced in a study of naive and memory T cell subsets. The SP2 primer and nested alpha and beta constant region primers amplified ligated cDNA in four rounds. TCRdb reprocessed the 5' RACE reads via MiXCR and lists one record per CDR3 protein. The sample has 50,000 to 60,000 distinct CDR3 sequences, roughly 7.5% seen once. TCR cDNA received a 3' ligated oligonucleotide that carried a UMI. The origin of the receptors is a female donor in good health.

This clonotype showed up many times. This chain connects TRBV6-4 to TRBJ1-2; 8 bases are shared with TRBD1. Germline V lookup: CDR1 MRHNA, CDR2 SNTAGT. Trimming took 6 bases from V and 5 from J; bases not matched to a gene: 5. The CDR3 is 13 amino acids. CDR3 bases: TGTGCCAGCAGGCCGGGACAGGAGTATGGCTACACCTTC. It is translated as CASRPGQEYGYTF.

A word on this clonotype: A junction end diverges from the germline sequence, so it may reflect a read error. V is TRBV11-2 and J is TRBJ1-2, with D unresolved. Germline CDR1 reads SGHAT; CDR2 reads FQNNGV. There are 13 residues in the CDR3. CDR3 residues: CASSRPASYGDTF. The DNA of the CDR3 is TGTGCCAGCAGCAGACCGGCCAGCTATGGCGACACCTTC.